These 4 T cell receptor beta chains share one sample of origin, sequenced in a study of T-cell reconstitution after alpha-beta-depleted transplantation in children. Researchers prepared the TCRbeta library using unique molecular identifiers, the study reports. TCRdb fed the PCR reads into MiXCR, producing one record per CDR3 protein. The data contain 330,000 or so distinct CDR3 sequences, roughly 7.8% of them singletons. Whole-study findings and limits: The authors attributed T-cell counts and diversity one year after transplant mostly to newly produced T cells.

Antigen specificity for these receptors is unknown. This specimen was peripheral blood, taken 360 days after TCRalphabeta/CD19-depleted stem cell transplant. The receptors derive from a female patient between 2 and 15 years old who had a stem cell transplant for Fanconi anemia, so the T cells may come from the graft donor.

This clonotype was seen only a few times. CDR3 amino acids: CASSSIDRGAEAFF. CDR3 nucleotides: TGTGCCAGCTCATCGATCGACAGGGGCGCTGAAGCTTTCTTT. The chain uses TRBV18 and TRBJ1-1; 8 nucleotides line up with TRBD1. Germline V gene data show CDR1 as KGHSH and CDR2 as LQKENI. The CDR3 runs 14 residues. Unmatched junction bases numbered 8, after V lost 5 bases and J lost 6 bases. The entire variable domain, with the rest obtained from reference TRBV18 and TRBJ1-1, is as follows: NAGVMQNPRHLVRRRGQEARLRCSPMKGHSHVYWYRQLPEEGLKFMVYLQKENIIDESGMPKERFSAEFPKEGPSILRIQQVVRGDSAAYFCASSSIDRGAEAFFGQGTRLTVV.

This clonotype was picked up many times. The V call is TRBV5-1, the J call TRBJ2-3; D not resolved. The CDR3 contains 13 residues. In germline, CDR1 is SGHRS, CDR2 YFSETQ. V was shortened by 6 bases and J by 2 bases, with 10 bases between the two germline ends. The CDR3 DNA follows: TGCGCCAGCACATCAACTCCCACAGATACGCAGTATTTT. It translates to CASTSTPTDTQYF.

This clonotype showed up many times. The CDR3 sequence: CASSLEVGEGTGELFF. CDR3 nucleotide sequence: TGTGCCAGCAGCTTAGAAGTGGGTGAAGGGACCGGGGAGCTGTTTTTT. The chain links TRBV7-2 to TRBJ2-2; D call uncertain. Germline loops: CDR1 SGHTA, CDR2 FQGNSA. This CDR3 is built from 16 residues. V was shortened by 1 base and J by 5 bases, with 14 bases between the two germline ends.

This clonotype occurred many times. This chain uses TRBV7-3 with TRBJ2-1; 8 positions match TRBD2. Unmatched junction bases numbered 5, after V lost 3 bases and J lost 4 bases. There are 15 residues in the CDR3. In germline, CDR1 is SGHTA, CDR2 FQGTGA. The CDR3 sequence: CASSFMLAGYNEQFF. In DNA form, the CDR3 reads TGTGCCAGCAGCTTCATGTTAGCGGGATACAATGAGCAGTTCTTC.